The 26 T cell receptor beta chains below were found in one sample sequenced in a study of identical twins. TCRdb passed the 5' RACE reads through MiXCR, listing each CDR3 protein once. The sample carries hundreds of thousands of distinct CDR3 sequences, 8% to 9% recorded once. The same sample was also used in a study of yellow fever vaccine responses in identical twins.

The sample taken for sequencing was PBMCs. These receptors were obtained from a young woman in good health.

V gene TRBV11-2 combines with J gene TRBJ2-5; 8 bases line up with TRBD2. The CDR3 length is 15 residues. In germline, CDR1 is SGHAT, CDR2 FQNNGV. Trimming took 5 bases from V and 5 from J; bases not matched to a gene: 10. In DNA form, the CDR3 reads TGTGCCAGCAGCGTAGCCGGGACTAGTATGGAGACCCAGTACTTC. The encoded protein is CASSVAGTSMETQYF.

A few counts support this clonotype. The chain combines TRBV28 with TRBJ2-3; 12 bases are shared with TRBD2. V shed 6 bases, J shed 4 bases, and the junction held 5 bases outside the gene matches. CDR1 and CDR2 from the germline V gene are MDHEN and SYDVKM. There are 15 residues in the CDR3. The CDR3 DNA follows: TGTGCCAGCAGACAACCTAGCGGGGGGGCAGATACGCAGTATTTT. It encodes CASRQPSGGADTQYF. Full variable domain (remainder filled in from reference TRBV28 and TRBJ2-3): DVKVTQSSRYLVKRTGEKVFLECVQDMDHENMFWYRQDPGLGLRLIYFSYDVKMKEKGDIPEGYSVSREKKERFSLILESASTNQTSMYLCASRQPSGGADTQYFGPGTRLTVL.

About this clonotype: Given a much more abundant clone one base away, this may be a read error. The V and J genes are TRBV6-2 or TRBV6-3 and TRBJ2-7, with 7 bases lining up with TRBD2. This CDR3 has 15 residues. The germline V gene encodes CDR1 MNHEY and CDR2 SVGEGT. The V segment lost 6 bases and the J segment 6 bases; nucleotides outside the gene matches: 14. CDR3 loop: CASRPWGGPTVEQYF. The CDR3 coding sequence is TGTGCCAGCAGGCCATGGGGAGGGCCGACAGTCGAGCAGTACTTC.

In the case of this clonotype: A read error may account for a junction end that differs from germline. The chain has TRBV14 and TRBJ2-7; D is perhaps TRBD1 or TRBD2 (5 bases each). CDR1 SGHDN and CDR2 FVKESK come from the germline V gene. CDR3 length: 12 residues. For the CDR3, the DNA is TGTGCCAGCAGCCAAGACCCCCGGGACCCCGTCTTC. This codes for CASSQDPRDPVF.

The genes are TRBV4-1 and TRBJ2-7, with D unresolved. Germline CDR1 is MGHRA and CDR2 is YSYEKL. Trimming took 4 bases from V and 0 from J, leaving 13 bases between them. The CDR3 has 15 amino acids. CDR3 residues: CASSPTVPSSYEQYF. CDR3 bases: TGCGCCAGCAGCCCCACAGTCCCTAGCTCCTACGAGCAGTACTTC.

In this sample, this clonotype turned up many times. The CDR3 DNA reads TGTGCCAGCAGCGTCCAGGGGGCTAACATTCAGTACTTC. This gives the protein CASSVQGANIQYF. The chain carries TRBV13 and TRBJ2-4; 8 nucleotides line up with TRBD1. The CDR3 consists of 13 residues. Germline-derived CDR1 and CDR2 are PRHDT and FYEKMQ (reference sequence). V was pared by 5 bases and J by 7 bases, with 4 bases of the junction left unmatched.

A few counts support this clonotype. The V gene is TRBV20-1, the J gene TRBJ2-1; 14 bases align to TRBD2. CDR1 and CDR2 from the germline V gene are DFQATT and SNEGSKA (reference sequence). This CDR3 has 15 residues. Germline trimming cut 5 bases from V and 7 bases from J; bases unmatched to any gene: 7. This CDR3 is CSAEGLAGVGNEQFF. CDR3 coding DNA: TGCAGTGCTGAGGGACTAGCGGGAGTAGGGAATGAGCAGTTCTTC.

This clonotype came up many times. The chain combines TRBV24-1 with TRBJ2-1, with D tentatively TRBD1 or TRBD2 (6 bases each). V was cut by 3 bases and J by 4 bases, with 15 bases left in between. Germline CDR1 reads KGHDR; CDR2 reads SFDVKD. The CDR3 runs to 16 residues. The CDR3, as DNA: TGTGCCACCAGTGATCTTAGGGGGGAAGGTTACAATGAGCAGTTCTTC. This encodes CATSDLRGEGYNEQFF.

This clonotype was seen at least ten times. This chain uses TRBV29-1 with TRBJ2-1, with D perhaps TRBD1 or TRBD2 (5 bases each). This CDR3 is 13 amino acids long. Germline assignment: CDR1 SQVTM and CDR2 ANQGSEA. V shed 5 bases and J shed 7 bases, with 15 bases lying between them. As DNA, the CDR3 is TGCAGCGTTATCGGACTGGGGGTAAATGAGCAGTTCTTC. Translation: CSVIGLGVNEQFF.

The gene calls are TRBV5-5 and TRBJ2-1; a possible D gene is TRBD1 (7 bases). Looked up from germline, CDR1 is SGHKS and CDR2 is YYEKEE (reference sequence). Trimming cost V 8 bases and J 7 bases, with 22 bases left between them. CDR3 length equals 15 residues. This CDR3 is CARGPRSQGGNEQFF. The CDR3 region has the DNA TGTGCCAGGGGCCCTAGGTCCCAGGGGGGAAATGAGCAGTTCTTC.

The chain employs TRBV7-9 and TRBJ2-3, with 8 bases fitting TRBD1. The germline V gene encodes CDR1 SEHNR and CDR2 FQNEAQ (reference sequence). This CDR3 comprises 16 residues. Trimming at V came to 5 bases and at J to 5 bases, leaving 12 bases not matched to a gene. CDR3 amino acids: CASSDAGRQGRDTQYF. The CDR3 DNA reads TGTGCCAGCAGCGACGCAGGTCGACAGGGGCGAGATACGCAGTATTTT.

This clonotype was counted a few times. The CDR3 DNA is TGCGCCAGCAGCGCTCTACCGGGGACAGCTTACCACAATGAGCAGTTCTTC. Its translation: CASSALPGTAYHNEQFF. The V gene is TRBV5-1, the J gene TRBJ2-1; 7 positions agree with TRBD1. After removal of 4 bases from V and 5 bases from J, the junction contained 15 bases not matched to a gene. This CDR3 has 17 residues. From germline, CDR1 is SGHRS and CDR2 YFSETQ.

V gene TRBV3-1 combines with J gene TRBJ2-7; D might be TRBD2 (6 bases). From germline, CDR1 is LGHDT and CDR2 YNNKEL (reference sequence). V lost 3 bases, J lost 0 bases, and 24 bases lay in between. This CDR3 comprises 19 residues. The CDR3 loop reads CASSHGEAGTNQLSYEQYF. In DNA form, the CDR3 reads TGTGCCAGCAGCCATGGGGAGGCAGGGACCAACCAACTCTCCTACGAGCAGTACTTC.

This clonotype has only a few counts. The chain links TRBV9 to TRBJ2-7, with TRBD1 identical over 11 bases. V dropped 4 bases and J dropped 7; count of bases not matched to a gene: 7. This CDR3 comprises 14 residues. Per the germline V gene, CDR1 is SGDLS and CDR2 is YYNGEE. The CDR3 coding sequence is TGTGCCAGCAGCCCATACCGGGACAGGGGGGAGCAGTACTTC. It codes for CASSPYRDRGEQYF.

The CDR3 reads CASSRGNTGTPYNEQFF. The CDR3, as DNA: TGTGCCAGCAGCAGGGGTAACACCGGGACACCTTACAATGAGCAGTTCTTC. The chain links TRBV2 to TRBJ2-1, with a tentative D call TRBD1 (6 bases). The CDR3 spans 17 residues. V was cut by 6 bases and J by 4 bases, with 22 bases left in between. Germline CDR1 is SNHLY and CDR2 is FYNNEI.

This clonotype was counted between two and nine times. The V and J genes are TRBV4-2 and TRBJ2-1, with TRBD1 matching over 9 bases. The CDR3 extends over 16 amino acids. Losses at the gene ends were 5 bases for V and 6 bases for J; bases not matched to a gene: 11. The germline V gene has CDR1 LGHNA and CDR2 YNFKEQ. CDR3 in amino acids: CASSKGGTGTSNEQFF. In DNA form, the CDR3 reads TGTGCCAGCAGCAAAGGGGGGACAGGGACCTCCAATGAGCAGTTCTTC.

This clonotype occurred a few times. V gene TRBV15 combines with J gene TRBJ2-3, with D perhaps TRBD1 or TRBD2 (5 bases each). Trimming shortened V by 0 bases and J by 4 bases, and 17 bases separated the two germline ends. This CDR3 region has 17 residues. The germline gives CDR1 LNHNV, CDR2 YYDKDF (reference sequence). CDR3 region: CATSRDQWAGSPDTQYF. The CDR3 DNA follows: TGTGCCACCAGCAGAGATCAGTGGGCAGGGAGCCCAGATACGCAGTATTTT.

The chain recombines TRBV3-1 with TRBJ1-1, with TRBD1 matching 8 bases. There are 15 residues in the CDR3. Germline CDR1 reads LGHDT; CDR2 reads YNNKEL (reference sequence). J was trimmed by 4 bases and V by 11 bases; bases with no gene match: 15. This chain's CDR3 is CASSQWAGGVTEAFF. The CDR3 DNA reads TGTGCCTCCAGCCAATGGGCAGGGGGCGTCACTGAAGCTTTCTTT.

The chain links TRBV2 to TRBJ2-1; D ambiguous. V gave up 8 bases and J gave up 1 base, with 6 bases separating them. This CDR3 contains 12 residues. From germline, CDR1 is SNHLY and CDR2 FYNNEI. This chain's CDR3 is CASRPSYNEQFF. Here the CDR3 DNA reads TGTGCCAGCCGCCCGTCCTACAATGAGCAGTTCTTC.

This clonotype was found a few times. The chain carries TRBV7-9 and TRBJ2-3, with 9 bases aligning to TRBD2. Germline CDR1 is SEHNR and CDR2 is FQNEAQ (reference sequence). The CDR3 sequence is 15 residues long. V was pared by 5 bases and J by 2 bases, with 5 bases of the junction left unmatched. As DNA, the CDR3 is TGTGCCAGCAGCACCCTAGCGGGGACCACAGATACGCAGTATTTT. This gives the protein CASSTLAGTTDTQYF. The full variable domain, with the rest looked up from reference TRBV7-9 and TRBJ2-3, is DTGVSQNPRHKITKRGQNVTFRCDPISEHNRLYWYRQTLGQGPEFLTYFQNEAQLEKSRLLSDRFSAERPKGSFSTLEIQRTEQGDSAMYLCASSTLAGTTDTQYFGPGTRLTVL.

This clonotype was picked up a small number of times. The chain couples TRBV20-1 to TRBJ2-7; 7 bases fit TRBD2. Per germline, CDR1 DFQATT and CDR2 SNEGSKA (reference sequence). J lost 3 bases, V lost 4 bases, and 12 bases had no gene match. The CDR3 sequence is 15 residues long. This CDR3 is CSAKGDGGTGYEQYF. The CDR3 nucleotides are TGCAGTGCTAAGGGAGACGGGGGGACGGGCTACGAGCAGTACTTC.

In this sample, this clonotype turned up many times. This chain uses TRBV18 with TRBJ2-1, with D unclear. The germline V gene encodes CDR1 KGHSH and CDR2 LQKENI. The CDR3 sequence is 14 residues long. V was shortened by 8 bases and J by 4 bases, with 15 bases between the two germline ends. For the CDR3, the DNA is TGTGCCAGCAGCCCCCCATCTAGTTACAATGAGCAGTTCTTC. It specifies CASSPPSSYNEQFF.

The chain couples TRBV5-6 to TRBJ1-1; D gene unclear. This CDR3 is built from 14 residues. From germline, CDR1 is SGHDT and CDR2 YYEEEE. The V end was cut by 3 bases, the J end by 5 bases, with 14 bases between. The CDR3, as DNA: TGTGCCAGCAGCTCCGCCTCCAGTTGGACTGAAGCTTTCTTT. Translating gives CASSSASSWTEAFF.

This clonotype was counted at least ten times. V gene TRBV29-1 combines with J gene TRBJ2-2, with no clear D. V gave up 1 base and J gave up 1 base, with 1 base separating them. Germline CDR1 is SQVTM and CDR2 is ANQGSEA. CDR3 length: 12 residues. CDR3 DNA: TGCAGCGTTGAAGGGAACACCGGGGAGCTGTTTTTT. Translation gives CSVEGNTGELFF.

This clonotype was counted at least ten times. V is TRBV7-9 and J is TRBJ1-1; no clear D. CDR1 is SEHNR and CDR2 is FQNEAQ in the germline V gene (reference sequence). V was shortened by 5 bases and J by 2 bases, with 12 bases between the two germline ends. The CDR3 contains 14 residues. The CDR3: CASSPLASNTEAFF. CDR3 in DNA: TGTGCCAGCAGCCCCTTGGCCTCCAACACTGAAGCTTTCTTT.

The table lists this clonotype with a few counts. This chain links TRBV27 with TRBJ1-2; perhaps TRBD1 as D (6 bases). Trimming took 2 bases from V and 6 from J, leaving 16 bases between them. Germline CDR1 and CDR2: MNHEY and SMNVEV (reference sequence). The CDR3 consists of 15 residues. CDR3 DNA sequence: TGTGCCAGCAGTTTACGGTCAGGGGTCGCGGATGGCTACACCTTC. Its protein is CASSLRSGVADGYTF.